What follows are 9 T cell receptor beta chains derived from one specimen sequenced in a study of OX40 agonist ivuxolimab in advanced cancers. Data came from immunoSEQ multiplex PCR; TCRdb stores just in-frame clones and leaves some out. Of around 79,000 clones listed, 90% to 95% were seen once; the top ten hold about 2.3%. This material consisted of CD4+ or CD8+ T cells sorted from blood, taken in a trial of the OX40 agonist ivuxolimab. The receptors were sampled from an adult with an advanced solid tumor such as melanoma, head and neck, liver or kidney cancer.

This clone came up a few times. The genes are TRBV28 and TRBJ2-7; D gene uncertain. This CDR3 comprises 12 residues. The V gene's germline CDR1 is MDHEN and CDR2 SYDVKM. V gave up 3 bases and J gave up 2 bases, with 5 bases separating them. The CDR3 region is CASSLSAYEQYF. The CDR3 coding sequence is TGTGCCAGCAGTTTGTCCGCCTACGAGCAGTACTTC.

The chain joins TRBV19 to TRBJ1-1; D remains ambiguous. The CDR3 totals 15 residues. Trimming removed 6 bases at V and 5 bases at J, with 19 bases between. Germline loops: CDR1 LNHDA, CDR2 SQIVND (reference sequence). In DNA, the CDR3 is TGTGCCAGTAGCACTAGCCCCCTCGGCGGGACTGAAGCTTTCTTT. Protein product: CASSTSPLGGTEAFF. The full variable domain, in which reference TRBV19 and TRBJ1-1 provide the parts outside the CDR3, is DGGITQSPKYLFRKEGQNVTLSCEQNLNHDAMYWYRQDPGQGLRLIYYSQIVNDFQKGDIAEGYSVSREKKESFPLTVTSAQKNPTAFYLCASSTSPLGGTEAFFGQGTRLTVV.

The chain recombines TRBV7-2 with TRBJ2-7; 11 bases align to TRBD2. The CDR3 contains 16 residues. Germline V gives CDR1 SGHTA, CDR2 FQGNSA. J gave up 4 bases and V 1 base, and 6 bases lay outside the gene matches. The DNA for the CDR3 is TGTGCCAGCAGCTTAGGCTTAGCGGGAGGGCCTTACGAGCAGTACTTC. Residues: CASSLGLAGGPYEQYF.

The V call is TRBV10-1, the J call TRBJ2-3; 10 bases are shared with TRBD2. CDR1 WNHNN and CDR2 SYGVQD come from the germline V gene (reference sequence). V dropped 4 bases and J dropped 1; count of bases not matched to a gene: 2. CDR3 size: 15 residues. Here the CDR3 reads CASSAAGGRTDTQYF. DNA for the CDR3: TGCGCCAGCAGTGCAGCGGGAGGGCGCACAGATACGCAGTATTTT.

CDR3 protein: CASSQAPGRESYNEQFF. For the CDR3, the DNA is TGTGCCAGCAGCCAAGCCCCCGGTCGGGAGTCCTACAATGAGCAGTTCTTC. The chain couples TRBV14 to TRBJ2-1, with D perhaps matching TRBD2 (6 bases). The CDR3 loop spans 17 amino acids. With 1 base removed from V and 1 base from J, the gap between germline ends came to 14 bases. Germline CDR1 reads SGHDN; CDR2 reads FVKESK.

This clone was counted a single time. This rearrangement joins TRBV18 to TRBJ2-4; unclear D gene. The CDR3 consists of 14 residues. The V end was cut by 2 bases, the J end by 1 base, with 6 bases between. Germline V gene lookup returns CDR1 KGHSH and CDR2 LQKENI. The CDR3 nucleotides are TGTGCCAGCTCACCAGACGGGGCCAAAAACATTCAGTACTTC. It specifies CASSPDGAKNIQYF.

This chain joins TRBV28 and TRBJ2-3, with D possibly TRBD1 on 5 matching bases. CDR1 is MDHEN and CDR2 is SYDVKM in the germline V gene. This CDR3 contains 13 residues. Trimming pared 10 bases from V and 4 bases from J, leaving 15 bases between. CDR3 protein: CATLPTVSDTQYF. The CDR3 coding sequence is TGTGCCACCCTCCCGACAGTTTCAGATACGCAGTATTTT.

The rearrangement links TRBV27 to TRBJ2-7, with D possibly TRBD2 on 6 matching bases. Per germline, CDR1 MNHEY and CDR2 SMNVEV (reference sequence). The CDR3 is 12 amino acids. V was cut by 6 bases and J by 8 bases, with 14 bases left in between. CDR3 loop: CASSRVGSKQYF. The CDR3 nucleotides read TGTGCCAGCAGCCGAGTCGGGAGCAAGCAGTACTTC.

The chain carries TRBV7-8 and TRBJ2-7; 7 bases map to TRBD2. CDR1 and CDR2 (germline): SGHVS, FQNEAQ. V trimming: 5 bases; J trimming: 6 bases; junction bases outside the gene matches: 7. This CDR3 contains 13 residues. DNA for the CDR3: TGTGCCAGCAGCCCCCCAGCGGGGTTCGAGCAGTACTTC. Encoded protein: CASSPPAGFEQYF.